Each of the 10 T cell receptor beta chains below was sequenced from the same sample in a study of blood T cell repertoires in COVID-19. Assay: immunoSEQ multiplex PCR; the TCRdb copy retains only in-frame clones and omits some. The sample has about 310,000 clones, about 90% seen once. The sequenced sample consisted of peripheral blood. The receptors stem from a woman between 35 and 50 years old with COVID-19, enrolled during active disease.

The J gene is TRBJ1-5, the V gene TRBV6-5, with 7 bases fitting TRBD1. Germline trimming cut 3 bases from V and 5 bases from J; bases unmatched to any gene: 7. The CDR3 covers 15 residues. In germline, CDR1 is MNHEY, CDR2 SVGAGI. The CDR3 is CASSYQGGSDQPQHF. In nucleotides, the CDR3 is TGTGCCAGCAGTTATCAAGGGGGCAGCGATCAGCCCCAGCATTTT.

V gene TRBV2 combines with J gene TRBJ1-4, with TRBD1 matching over 8 bases. Unmatched junction bases numbered 12, after V lost 2 bases and J lost 4 bases. The CDR3 totals 18 residues. Germline V lookup: CDR1 SNHLY, CDR2 FYNNEI. This CDR3 reads CASSENYPGGSDNEKLFF. The CDR3 DNA follows: TGTGCCAGCAGTGAAAATTACCCAGGGGGCTCTGATAATGAAAAACTGTTTTTT.

This rearrangement joins TRBV7-2 to TRBJ2-1, with D maybe TRBD2 (6 bases). V was pared by 2 bases and J by 10 bases, with 15 bases between. The CDR3 is 14 residues long. Germline V CDR1 and CDR2: SGHTA, FQGNSA. DNA of the CDR3: TGTGCCAGCAGCTTAATCCATCGCGGAGGGGAGCAGTTCTTC. Its translation: CASSLIHRGGEQFF.

The CDR3 reads CASSLGGLTGPGNTIYF. The DNA for the CDR3 is TGTGCCAGCAGCTTGGGGGGGTTGACAGGGCCTGGAAACACCATATATTTT. V usage is TRBV5-4 and J usage is TRBJ1-3; 7 positions agree with TRBD1. Germline V CDR1 and CDR2: SGHNT, YYREEE (reference sequence). CDR3 size: 17 residues. V was clipped by 0 bases and J by 2 bases; unmatched bases: 8.

The chain has TRBV6-1 and TRBJ2-6, with D uncertain. Germline values: CDR1 MNHNS, CDR2 SASEGT. Trimming took off 2 bases at V and 3 bases at J, with 8 bases between the two ends. The CDR3 extends over 15 amino acids. CDR3 DNA sequence: TGTGCCAGCAGTGAATCGGGTTTTGGGGCCAACGTCCTGACTTTC. The encoded protein is CASSESGFGANVLTF.

The chain links TRBV29-1 to TRBJ1-1; D call uncertain. V was trimmed by 4 bases and J by 4 bases, leaving 16 bases between them. CDR3 size: 14 residues. Germline values: CDR1 SQVTM, CDR2 ANQGSEA. CDR3 region: CSVGWGFGSTEAFF. For the CDR3, the DNA is TGCAGCGTTGGGTGGGGATTTGGGAGCACTGAAGCTTTCTTT.

This clone has a single count. The chain has TRBV5-1 and TRBJ2-1; D is perhaps TRBD2 (5 bases). Germline values: CDR1 SGHRS, CDR2 YFSETQ. The CDR3 is 16 amino acids. Trimming took off 1 base at V and 7 bases at J, with 18 bases between the two ends. The CDR3 sequence: CASSLMAGLGVNEQFF. CDR3 DNA: TGCGCCAGCAGCTTGATGGCGGGCTTGGGAGTAAATGAGCAGTTCTTC.

The rearrangement joins TRBV30 to TRBJ2-7; 15 nucleotides match TRBD2. The CDR3 spans 14 residues. CDR1 and CDR2 from the germline V gene are GTSNPN and SVGIG (reference sequence). J was trimmed by 8 bases and V by 4 bases; bases with no gene match: 6. CDR3 amino acids: CAWKVGTSGRQQYF. The CDR3 bases are TGTGCCTGGAAGGTTGGGACTAGCGGGAGGCAGCAGTACTTC. Supplemented by reference TRBV30 and TRBJ2-7, the full variable domain reads SQTIHQWPATLVQPVGSPLSLECTVEGTSNPNLYWYRQAAGRGLQLLFYSVGIGQISSEVPQNLSASRPQDRQFILSSKKLLLSDSGFYLCAWKVGTSGRQQYFGPGTRLTVT.

The rearrangement uses TRBV7-8 and TRBJ1-5; a weak D match, TRBD1 (5 bases). Germline V CDR1 and CDR2: SGHVS, FQNEAQ. This CDR3 region has 14 residues. V lost 6 bases and J lost 6, with 15 bases in between. CDR3 sequence (DNA): TGTGCCAGCAGTTACATTGGGGGGGGTCAGCCCCAGCATTTT. Encoded protein: CASSYIGGGQPQHF.

The chain employs TRBV9 and TRBJ2-5; 15 bases map to TRBD2. The CDR3 runs to 15 residues. J was trimmed by 5 bases and V by 3 bases; bases with no gene match: 2. Germline CDR1 SGDLS, CDR2 YYNGEE. The CDR3 region is CASSEGTSGGETQYF. The CDR3 DNA reads as TGTGCCAGCAGCGAAGGGACTAGCGGGGGGGAGACCCAGTACTTC.